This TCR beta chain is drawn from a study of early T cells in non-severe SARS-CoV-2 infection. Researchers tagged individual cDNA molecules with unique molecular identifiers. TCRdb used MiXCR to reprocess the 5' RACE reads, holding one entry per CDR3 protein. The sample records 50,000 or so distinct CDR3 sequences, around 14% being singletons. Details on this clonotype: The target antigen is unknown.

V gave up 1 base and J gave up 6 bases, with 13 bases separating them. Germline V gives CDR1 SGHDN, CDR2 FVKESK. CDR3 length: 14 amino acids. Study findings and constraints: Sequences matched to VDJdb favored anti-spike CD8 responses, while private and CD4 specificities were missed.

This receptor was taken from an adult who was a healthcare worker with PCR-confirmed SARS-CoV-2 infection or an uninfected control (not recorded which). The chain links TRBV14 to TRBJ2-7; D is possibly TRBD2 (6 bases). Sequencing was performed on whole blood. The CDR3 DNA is TGTGCCAGCAGCCAAGTCCGTTGGGGGGTCGAGCAGTACTTC. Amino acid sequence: CASSQVRWGVEQYF.